A selection of T cell receptor beta chains follows, all from one sample in a study of T cell clonotyping in hematopoietic cell transplantation. Generated by immunoSEQ multiplex PCR, the TCRdb table keeps only in-frame clones and is missing some. The data contain 12,000 to 15,000 clones, around 97% of them seen just once; the ten biggest clones take up 4.2%. This specimen was peripheral blood mononuclear cells, taken 30 days after allogeneic stem cell transplant. These receptors all come from a female patient in her fifties or sixties who had an allogeneic stem cell transplant from an unrelated donor, so T cells may come from the graft donor. Some clones in this sample may be carry-over from other donors' samples. The CDR3 runs from the conserved cysteine through the conserved F or W. A D gene is named only where the DNA matches it firmly. For some rows the clone size is stated as once, few or many, or as a class when expanded; others skip it.

clone size: once; V gene: TRBV2; D gene: .; J gene: TRBJ1-5; CDR3 DNA: TGTGCCAGCAGTGAAGAGTACACAGGCCCGTATCAGCCCCAGCATTTT; CDR3 protein: CASSEEYTGPYQPQHF
clone size: .; V gene: TRBV6-1; D gene: TRBD1; J gene: TRBJ1-1; CDR3 DNA: TGTGCCAGCAGTCACGGACAGGGGACTGAAGCTTTCTTT; CDR3 protein: CASSHGQGTEAFF
clone size: .; V gene: TRBV6-5; D gene: .; J gene: TRBJ2-7; CDR3 DNA: TGTGCCAGCAGTTACTCGGACAGTACCTACGAGCAGTACTTC; CDR3 protein: CASSYSDSTYEQYF
clone size: .; V gene: TRBV29-1; D gene: .; J gene: TRBJ2-3; CDR3 DNA: TGCAGCGCGGAAGAGTTCACAGATACGCAGTATTTT; CDR3 protein: CSAEEFTDTQYF
clone size: .; V gene: TRBV7-8; D gene: .; J gene: TRBJ2-5; CDR3 DNA: TGTGCCAGCAGCCATGACAGCGACCAAGAGACCCAGTACTTC; CDR3 protein: CASSHDSDQETQYF
clone size: .; V gene: TRBV29-1; D gene: .; J gene: TRBJ2-1; CDR3 DNA: TGCAGCGTTGATGGAGGGACCTACAATGAGCAGTTCTTC; CDR3 protein: CSVDGGTYNEQFF
clone size: .; V gene: TRBV6-6; D gene: .; J gene: TRBJ1-3; CDR3 DNA: TGTGCCAGCAGTTACAGTGGGGCAGGCGGAAACACCATATATTTT; CDR3 protein: CASSYSGAGGNTIYF
clone size: .; V gene: TRBV2; D gene: .; J gene: TRBJ1-6; CDR3 DNA: TGTGCCAGCAGCGTACAGGGTGCTAAGTCACCCCTCCACTTT; CDR3 protein: CASSVQGAKSPLHF
clone size: .; V gene: TRBV5-1; D gene: .; J gene: TRBJ1-6; CDR3 DNA: TGCGCCAGCAGCTTGGACCTAGACTCGCCCCTCCACTTT; CDR3 protein: CASSLDLDSPLHF
clone size: .; V gene: TRBV9; D gene: TRBD1; J gene: TRBJ1-5; CDR3 DNA: TGTGCCAGCAGCGGGACAGGTAACAATCAGCCCCAGCATTTT; CDR3 protein: CASSGTGNNQPQHF
clone size: .; V gene: TRBV15; D gene: .; J gene: TRBJ1-1; CDR3 DNA: TGTGCCACCAGCCGGGGGCGGGGGGGGAACACTGAAGCTTTCTTT; CDR3 protein: CATSRGRGGNTEAFF
clone size: .; V gene: TRBV11-1; D gene: .; J gene: TRBJ2-3; CDR3 DNA: TGTGCCAGCAGCTTAAGGGGGGTAGGTTGGGCAGATACGCAGTATTTT; CDR3 protein: CASSLRGVGWADTQYF
clone size: .; V gene: TRBV19; D gene: .; J gene: TRBJ1-5; CDR3 DNA: TGTGCCAGTAGTACCGGGACTGGAGGCAATCAGCCCCAGCATTTT; CDR3 protein: CASSTGTGGNQPQHF
clone size: .; V gene: TRBV9; D gene: TRBD1; J gene: TRBJ2-7; CDR3 DNA: TGTGCCAGCAGCCCCGACAGGGGGCAGGGGAACGAGCAGTACTTC; CDR3 protein: CASSPDRGQGNEQYF
clone size: .; V gene: TRBV29-1; D gene: .; J gene: TRBJ2-7; CDR3 DNA: TGCAGCGTTCGGACAGTCCGGTCCTACGAGCAGTACTTC; CDR3 protein: CSVRTVRSYEQYF
clone size: .; V gene: TRBV30; D gene: .; J gene: TRBJ1-2; CDR3 DNA: TGTGCCTGTCCCCCTCAGACTAACTATGGCTACACCTTC; CDR3 protein: CACPPQTNYGYTF
clone size: .; V gene: TRBV18; D gene: .; J gene: TRBJ2-7; CDR3 DNA: TGTGCCAGCTCACCGCGGGACAAGTACTACGAGCAGTACTTC; CDR3 protein: CASSPRDKYYEQYF
clone size: .; V gene: TRBV7-2; D gene: .; J gene: TRBJ2-5; CDR3 DNA: TGTGCCAGCAGCTTAGCGTTTATGCTGGAGACCCAGTACTTC; CDR3 protein: CASSLAFMLETQYF
clone size: .; V gene: TRBV27; D gene: .; J gene: TRBJ2-3; CDR3 DNA: TGTGCCAGCAGTCGTTTTGGGGGAGGGCAGTATTTT; CDR3 protein: CASSRFGGGQYF
clone size: .; V gene: TRBV9; D gene: TRBD2; J gene: TRBJ2-3; CDR3 DNA: TGTGCCAGCAGCGTTAGCGGGGTCCCCGCAGATACGCAGTATTTT; CDR3 protein: CASSVSGVPADTQYF
clone size: .; V gene: TRBV7-2; D gene: .; J gene: TRBJ1-5; CDR3 DNA: TGTGCCAGCAGCACCCGTAGTGAGGGGCAGCCCCAGCATTTT; CDR3 protein: CASSTRSEGQPQHF
clone size: .; V gene: TRBV10-3; D gene: .; J gene: TRBJ2-7; CDR3 DNA: TGTGCCATCGGTGGGGGTGGAGACGAGCAGTACTTC; CDR3 protein: CAIGGGGDEQYF
clone size: .; V gene: TRBV6-5; D gene: TRBD1; J gene: TRBJ2-2; CDR3 DNA: TGTGCCAGCAGGGGACAGGGGGCCGACACCGGGGAGCTGTTTTTT; CDR3 protein: CASRGQGADTGELFF
clone size: .; V gene: TRBV6-4; D gene: TRBD2; J gene: TRBJ2-3; CDR3 DNA: TGTGCCAGCAGTTCTAGCGGGGGGGCCGCTACGCAGTATTTT; CDR3 protein: CASSSSGGAATQYF
clone size: .; V gene: TRBV7-2; D gene: TRBD1; J gene: TRBJ1-1; CDR3 DNA: TGTGCCAGCAGGATGGGACAGGGTCGGTACACTGAAGCTTTCTTT; CDR3 protein: CASRMGQGRYTEAFF
clone size: .; V gene: TRBV5-8; D gene: .; J gene: TRBJ1-2; CDR3 DNA: TGTGCCAGCAGCTTGTACGGCTACACCTTC; CDR3 protein: CASSLYGYTF
clone size: .; V gene: TRBV30; D gene: .; J gene: TRBJ2-5; CDR3 DNA: TGTGCCTGGAGAAGTACCGCCGGTGGGACCCAGTACTTC; CDR3 protein: CAWRSTAGGTQYF
clone size: once; V gene: TRBV7-8; D gene: TRBD1; J gene: TRBJ1-5; CDR3 DNA: TGTGCCAGCAGCGGACCGGGACAGGGACCCTATAGCAATCAGCCCCAGCATTTT; CDR3 protein: CASSGPGQGPYSNQPQHF
clone size: .; V gene: TRBV9; D gene: .; J gene: TRBJ1-2; CDR3 DNA: TGTGCCAGCAGCGTAGCTGGGCAGGGTCGGGCCTACACCTTC; CDR3 protein: CASSVAGQGRAYTF
clone size: .; V gene: TRBV5-6; D gene: .; J gene: TRBJ2-4; CDR3 DNA: TGTGCCAGCAGCTTGGTCGACTACCCGGCCATTCAGTACTTC; CDR3 protein: CASSLVDYPAIQYF
clone size: .; V gene: TRBV19; D gene: TRBD1; J gene: TRBJ1-4; CDR3 DNA: TGTGCCAGCTCCGCCGGGACAGGGGGCGCTTTCAAAAAACTGTTTTTT; CDR3 protein: CASSAGTGGAFKKLFF
clone size: .; V gene: TRBV6-5; D gene: .; J gene: TRBJ2-7; CDR3 DNA: TGTGCCAGCAGGGTCGACTGGAGCTCCTACGAGCAGTACTTC; CDR3 protein: CASRVDWSSYEQYF
clone size: .; V gene: TRBV11-2; D gene: .; J gene: TRBJ1-1; CDR3 DNA: TGTGCCAGCAGCTTAGGCATTAACACTGAAGCTTTCTTT; CDR3 protein: CASSLGINTEAFF
clone size: .; V gene: TRBV25-1; D gene: .; J gene: TRBJ1-6; CDR3 DNA: TGTGCCAGCAGTGAAACAGATAATTCACCCCTCCACTTT; CDR3 protein: CASSETDNSPLHF
clone size: .; V gene: TRBV4-1; D gene: .; J gene: TRBJ1-6; CDR3 DNA: TGCGCCAGCAGCCCCCTAGGAACCTATAATTCACCCCTCCACTTT; CDR3 protein: CASSPLGTYNSPLHF
clone size: .; V gene: TRBV6-6; D gene: .; J gene: TRBJ1-4; CDR3 DNA: TGTGCCAGCAGTTATGAGAGCGGTGAAAAACTGTTTTTT; CDR3 protein: CASSYESGEKLFF
clone size: .; V gene: TRBV6-5; D gene: .; J gene: TRBJ1-2; CDR3 DNA: TGTGCCAGCAGCACCGACGGGGGCTACACCTTC; CDR3 protein: CASSTDGGYTF
clone size: .; V gene: TRBV29-1; D gene: .; J gene: TRBJ2-3; CDR3 DNA: TGCAGCGTTGGGGGCAGCGGAGTTAGAACAGATACGCAGTATTTT; CDR3 protein: CSVGGSGVRTDTQYF
clone size: .; V gene: TRBV18; D gene: .; J gene: TRBJ1-6; CDR3 DNA: TGTGCCAGCTCACCACCAGGCAGGGGTGGTTCACCCCTCCACTTT; CDR3 protein: CASSPPGRGGSPLHF
clone size: .; V gene: TRBV5-1; D gene: .; J gene: TRBJ1-1; CDR3 DNA: TGCGCCAGCAGCTTGACAGGTGAAGCTTTCTTT; CDR3 protein: CASSLTGEAFF
clone size: .; V gene: TRBV7-8; D gene: .; J gene: TRBJ1-3; CDR3 DNA: TGTGCCAGCAGCTTACGGACCGCCCGGGACTCAGGAAACACCATATATTTT; CDR3 protein: CASSLRTARDSGNTIYF
clone size: .; V gene: TRBV4-1; D gene: TRBD1; J gene: TRBJ1-1; CDR3 DNA: TGCGCCAGCAGCCTACAGGGGGCCCAAGGGGAAACTGAAGCTTTCTTT; CDR3 protein: CASSLQGAQGETEAFF